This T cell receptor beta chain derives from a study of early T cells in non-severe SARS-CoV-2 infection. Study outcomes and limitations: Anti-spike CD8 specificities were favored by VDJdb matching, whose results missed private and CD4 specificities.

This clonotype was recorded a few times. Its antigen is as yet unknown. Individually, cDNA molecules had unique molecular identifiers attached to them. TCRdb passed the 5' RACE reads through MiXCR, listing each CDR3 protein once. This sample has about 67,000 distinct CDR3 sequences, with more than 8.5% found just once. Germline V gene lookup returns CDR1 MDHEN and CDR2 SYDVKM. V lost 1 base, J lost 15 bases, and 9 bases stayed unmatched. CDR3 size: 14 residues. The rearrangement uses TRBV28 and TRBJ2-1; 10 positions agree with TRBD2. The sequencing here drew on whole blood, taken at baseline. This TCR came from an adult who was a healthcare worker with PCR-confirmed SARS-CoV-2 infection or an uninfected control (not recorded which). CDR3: CASSLLMIGTSAFF. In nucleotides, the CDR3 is TGTGCCAGCAGTTTATTGATGATCGGGACTAGCGCGTTCTTC.